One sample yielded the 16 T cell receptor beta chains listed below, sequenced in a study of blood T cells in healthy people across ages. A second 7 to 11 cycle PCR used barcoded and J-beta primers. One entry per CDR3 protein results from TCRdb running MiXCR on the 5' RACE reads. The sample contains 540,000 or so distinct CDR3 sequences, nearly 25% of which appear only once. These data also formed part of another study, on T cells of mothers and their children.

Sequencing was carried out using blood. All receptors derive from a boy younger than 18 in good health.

CDR3 DNA: TGTGCCAGCAGCTTAGGGCCAGGGGATCGCAGAGAGACCCAGTACTTC. Translation: CASSLGPGDRRETQYF. V and J are TRBV11-2 and TRBJ2-5; TRBD1 might be the D (6 bases). The CDR3 is made up of 16 amino acids. The germline V and J ends were trimmed by 1 base and 4 bases, with 16 bases remaining between them. Germline V lookup: CDR1 SGHAT, CDR2 FQNNGV.

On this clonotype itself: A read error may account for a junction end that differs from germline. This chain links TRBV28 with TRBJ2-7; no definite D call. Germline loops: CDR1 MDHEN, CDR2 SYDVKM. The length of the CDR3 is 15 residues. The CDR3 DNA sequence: TGTGCCAGCAGTTCCTCTGACCTGACGGCCTACGGGCAGTACTTC. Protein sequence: CASSSSDLTAYGQYF.

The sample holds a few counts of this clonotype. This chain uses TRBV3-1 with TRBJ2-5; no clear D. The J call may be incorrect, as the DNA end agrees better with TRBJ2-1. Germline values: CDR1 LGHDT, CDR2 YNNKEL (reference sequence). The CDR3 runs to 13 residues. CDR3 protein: CASSQGSANEQFF. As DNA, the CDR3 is TGTGCCAGCAGCCAAGGTTCAGCTAATGAGCAGTTCTTC.

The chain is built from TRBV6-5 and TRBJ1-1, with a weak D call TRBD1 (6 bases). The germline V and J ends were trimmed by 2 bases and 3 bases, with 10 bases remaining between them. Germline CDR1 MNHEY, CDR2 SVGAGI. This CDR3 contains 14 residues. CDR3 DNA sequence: TGTGCCAGCAGTTACGGGGACAAGGACACTGAAGCTTTCTTT. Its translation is CASSYGDKDTEAFF.

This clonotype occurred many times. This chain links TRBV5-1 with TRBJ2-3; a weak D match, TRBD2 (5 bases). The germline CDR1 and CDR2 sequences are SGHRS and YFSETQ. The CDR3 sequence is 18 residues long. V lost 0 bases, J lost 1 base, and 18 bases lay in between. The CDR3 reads CASSLEGSRLARTDTQYF. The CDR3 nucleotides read TGCGCCAGCAGCTTGGAAGGCAGCCGGCTAGCCCGCACAGATACGCAGTATTTT.

CDR3 sequence: CASREQGSREKLFF. CDR3 sequence (DNA): TGTGCCAGCAGAGAACAGGGGTCCAGGGAAAAACTGTTTTTT. The V call is TRBV6-1, the J call TRBJ1-4, with 7 bases identical to TRBD1. The CDR3 is 14 residues long. V lost 6 bases and J lost 8; bases outside the gene matches: 9. The germline V gene has CDR1 MNHNS and CDR2 SASEGT.

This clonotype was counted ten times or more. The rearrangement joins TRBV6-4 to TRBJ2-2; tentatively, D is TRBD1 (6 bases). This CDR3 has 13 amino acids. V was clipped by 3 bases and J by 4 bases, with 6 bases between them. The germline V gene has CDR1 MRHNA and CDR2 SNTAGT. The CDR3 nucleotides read TGTGCCAGCAGTGAAGGGGGCACCGGGGAGCTGTTTTTT. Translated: CASSEGGTGELFF.

The CDR3, as DNA: TGTGCCAGCAGCATCGCGGGGTGGCAAGAGACCCAGTACTTC. This encodes CASSIAGWQETQYF. This rearrangement joins TRBV7-2 to TRBJ2-5; D may be TRBD2 (6 bases). Germline V gene sequence: CDR1 SGHTA, CDR2 FQGNSA. Trimming cost V 5 bases and J 2 bases, with 12 bases left between them. The length of the CDR3 is 14 residues.

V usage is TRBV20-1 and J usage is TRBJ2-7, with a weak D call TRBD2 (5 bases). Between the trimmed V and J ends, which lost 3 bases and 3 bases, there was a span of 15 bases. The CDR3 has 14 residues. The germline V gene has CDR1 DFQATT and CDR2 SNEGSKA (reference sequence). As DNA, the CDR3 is TGCAGTGCTAGGTCGGTTCTAGCAGTCTACGAGCAGTACTTC. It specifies CSARSVLAVYEQYF.

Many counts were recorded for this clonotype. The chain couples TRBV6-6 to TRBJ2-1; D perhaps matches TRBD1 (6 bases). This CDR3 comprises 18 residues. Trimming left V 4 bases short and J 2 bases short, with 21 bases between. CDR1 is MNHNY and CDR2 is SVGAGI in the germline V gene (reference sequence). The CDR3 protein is CASSSLPPQGITYNEQFF. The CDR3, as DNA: TGTGCCAGCAGTTCCCTCCCACCCCAGGGGATCACCTACAATGAGCAGTTCTTC.

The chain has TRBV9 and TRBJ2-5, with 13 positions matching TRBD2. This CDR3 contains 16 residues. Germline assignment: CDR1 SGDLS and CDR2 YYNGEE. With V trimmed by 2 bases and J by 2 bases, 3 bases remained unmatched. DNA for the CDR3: TGTGCCAGCAGCGTCTCGGGACTAGCGGGGCAAGAGACCCAGTACTTC. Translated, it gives CASSVSGLAGQETQYF.

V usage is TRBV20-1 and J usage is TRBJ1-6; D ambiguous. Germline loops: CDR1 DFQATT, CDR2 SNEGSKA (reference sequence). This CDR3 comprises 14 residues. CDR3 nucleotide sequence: TGCAGCATAGGTGGGCGGACTCTAAATTCACCCCTCCACTTT. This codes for CSIGGRTLNSPLHF.

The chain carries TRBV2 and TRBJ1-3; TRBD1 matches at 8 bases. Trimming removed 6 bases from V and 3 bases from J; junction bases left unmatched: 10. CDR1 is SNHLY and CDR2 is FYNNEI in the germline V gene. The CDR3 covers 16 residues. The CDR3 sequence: CASSLWRTGFGNTIYF. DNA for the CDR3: TGTGCCAGCAGCCTATGGCGGACAGGGTTTGGAAACACCATATATTTT. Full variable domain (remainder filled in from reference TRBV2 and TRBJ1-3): EPEVTQTPSHQVTQMGQEVILRCVPISNHLYFYWYRQILGQKVEFLVSFYNNEISEKSEIFDDQFSVERPDGSNFTLKIRSTKLEDSAMYFCASSLWRTGFGNTIYFGEGSWLTVV.

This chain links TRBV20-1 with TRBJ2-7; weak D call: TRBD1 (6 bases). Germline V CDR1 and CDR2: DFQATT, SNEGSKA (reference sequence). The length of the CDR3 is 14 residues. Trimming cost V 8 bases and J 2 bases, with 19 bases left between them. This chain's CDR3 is CSTYKGVEPYEQYF. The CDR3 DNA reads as TGCAGTACTTATAAGGGGGTGGAGCCCTACGAGCAGTACTTC.

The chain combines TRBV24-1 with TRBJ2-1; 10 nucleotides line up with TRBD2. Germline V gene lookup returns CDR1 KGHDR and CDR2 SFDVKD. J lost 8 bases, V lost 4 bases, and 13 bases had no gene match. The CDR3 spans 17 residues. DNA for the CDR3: TGTGCCACCAGTGACGCCGACGTAGCGGGAGGTGGGCATGAGCAGTTCTTC. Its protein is CATSDADVAGGGHEQFF.

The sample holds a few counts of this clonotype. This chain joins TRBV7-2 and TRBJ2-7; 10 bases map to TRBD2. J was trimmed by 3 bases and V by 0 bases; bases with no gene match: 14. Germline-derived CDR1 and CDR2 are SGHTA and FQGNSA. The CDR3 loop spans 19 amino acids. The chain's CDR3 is CASSLAASGGDATIYEQYF. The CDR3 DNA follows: TGTGCCAGCAGCTTAGCCGCTAGCGGGGGAGACGCAACAATCTACGAGCAGTACTTC. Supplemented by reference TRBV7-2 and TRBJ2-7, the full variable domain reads GAGVSQSPSNKVTEKGKDVELRCDPISGHTALYWYRQSLGQGLEFLIYFQGNSAPDKSGLPSDRFSAERTGGSVSTLTIQRTQQEDSAVYLCASSLAASGGDATIYEQYFGPGTRLTVT.